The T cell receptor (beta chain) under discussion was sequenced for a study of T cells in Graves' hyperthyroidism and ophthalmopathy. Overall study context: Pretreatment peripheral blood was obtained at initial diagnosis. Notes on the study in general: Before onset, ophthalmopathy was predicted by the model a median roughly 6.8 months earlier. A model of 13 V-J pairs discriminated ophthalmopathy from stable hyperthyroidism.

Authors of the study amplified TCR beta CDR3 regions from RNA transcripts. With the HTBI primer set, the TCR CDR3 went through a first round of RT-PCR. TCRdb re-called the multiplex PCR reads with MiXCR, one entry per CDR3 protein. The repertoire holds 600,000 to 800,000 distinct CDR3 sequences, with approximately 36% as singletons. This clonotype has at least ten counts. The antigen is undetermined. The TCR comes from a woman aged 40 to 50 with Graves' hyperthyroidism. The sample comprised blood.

The CDR3 loop is CSAPPAGGTEAFF. CDR3 bases: TGCAGTGCTCCTCCGGCGGGGGGAACTGAAGCTTTCTTT. V usage is TRBV20-1 and J usage is TRBJ1-1, with D possibly being TRBD1 (5 bases). V was pared by 5 bases and J by 5 bases, with 15 bases between. The CDR3 runs 13 residues. Germline CDR1 and CDR2: DFQATT and SNEGSKA (reference sequence).